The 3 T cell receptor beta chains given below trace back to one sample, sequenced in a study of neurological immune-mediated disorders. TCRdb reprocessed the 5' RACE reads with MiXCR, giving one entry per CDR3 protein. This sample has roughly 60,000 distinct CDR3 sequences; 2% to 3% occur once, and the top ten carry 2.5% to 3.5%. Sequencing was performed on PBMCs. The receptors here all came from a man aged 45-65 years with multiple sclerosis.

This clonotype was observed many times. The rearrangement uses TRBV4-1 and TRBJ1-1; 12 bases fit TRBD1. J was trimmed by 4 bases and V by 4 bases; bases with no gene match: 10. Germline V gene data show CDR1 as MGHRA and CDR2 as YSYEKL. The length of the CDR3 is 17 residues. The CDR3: CASSLLGQGALGTEAFF. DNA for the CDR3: TGCGCCAGCAGCCTATTGGGACAGGGGGCCTTGGGCACTGAAGCTTTCTTT.

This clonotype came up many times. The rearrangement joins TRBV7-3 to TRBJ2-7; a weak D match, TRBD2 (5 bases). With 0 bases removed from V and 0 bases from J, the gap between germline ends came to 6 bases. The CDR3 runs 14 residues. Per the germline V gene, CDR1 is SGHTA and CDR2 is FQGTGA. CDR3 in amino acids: CASSLTGSSYEQYF. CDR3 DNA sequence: TGTGCCAGCAGCTTAACAGGGAGCTCCTACGAGCAGTACTTC.

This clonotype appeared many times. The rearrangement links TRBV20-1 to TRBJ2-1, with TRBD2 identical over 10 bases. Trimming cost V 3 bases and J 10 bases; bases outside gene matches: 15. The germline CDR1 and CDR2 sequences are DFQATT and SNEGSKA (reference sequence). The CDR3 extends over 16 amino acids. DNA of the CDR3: TGCAGTGCTAGCGGGCTCCCAGCGGGGGGGATCCGGGAGCAGTTCTTC. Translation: CSASGLPAGGIREQFF.